The 29 T cell receptor beta chains below all came from one sample that was sequenced in a study of blood T cell repertoires in COVID-19. TCRdb's table, derived via immunoSEQ multiplex PCR, lists solely in-frame clones and lacks some. The top ten clones hold roughly 3.6% of a sample with hundreds of thousands of clones, 85% of them seen once. Sequencing was done on a sample of peripheral blood. These receptors all come from a woman between 18 and 29 years old with acute or convalescent COVID-19.

V and J are TRBV23-1 and TRBJ2-7; D perhaps matches TRBD1 (5 bases). TRBV23-1 is labeled an ORF, and its function is uncertain. This CDR3 region has 13 residues. With 8 bases removed from V and 5 bases from J, the gap between germline ends came to 16 bases. The CDR3 is CASELGASDEQYF. For the CDR3, the DNA is TGCGCCAGCGAGTTAGGGGCCTCTGACGAGCAGTACTTC.

CDR3 amino acids: CASRRAPYNEQFF. The CDR3 coding sequence is TGCGCCAGCAGGCGGGCTCCCTACAATGAGCAGTTCTTC. This chain joins TRBV5-1 and TRBJ2-1, with D tentatively TRBD2 (5 bases). Trimming removed 5 bases at V and 2 bases at J, with 8 bases between. Germline V gene sequence: CDR1 SGHRS, CDR2 YFSETQ. The CDR3 spans 13 residues.

This chain connects TRBV5-1 to TRBJ1-1; D uncertain. The V end lost 1 base, the J end lost 3 bases, and 4 bases lay between the germline ends. Germline V gene sequence: CDR1 SGHRS, CDR2 YFSETQ. The CDR3 has 12 residues. The CDR3 region is CASSLIDTEAFF. CDR3 sequence (DNA): TGCGCCAGCAGCTTGATAGACACTGAAGCTTTCTTT.

The J gene is TRBJ2-3, the V gene TRBV25-1; D possibly corresponds to TRBD1 (6 bases). In germline, CDR1 is MGHDK, CDR2 SYGVNS. The CDR3 length is 13 residues. V lost 7 bases and J lost 2, with 10 bases in between. CDR3 region: CASKRGNTDTQYF. CDR3 sequence (DNA): TGTGCCAGCAAGAGGGGGAACACAGATACGCAGTATTTT. Complete variable domain (other parts from reference TRBV25-1 and TRBJ2-3): EADIYQTPRYLVIGTGKKITLECSQTMGHDKMYWYQQDPGMELHLIHYSYGVNSTEKGDLSSESTVSRIRTEHFPLTLESARPSHTSQYLCASKRGNTDTQYFGPGTRLTVL.

This clone was observed a single time. The chain carries TRBV7-3 and TRBJ2-1; TRBD2 matches at 11 bases. This CDR3 is 17 amino acids long. V lost 1 base, J lost 7 bases, and 9 bases stayed unmatched. Germline V gives CDR1 SGHTA, CDR2 FQGTGA. CDR3 residues: CASSLRPTSGSRNEQFF. For the CDR3, the DNA is TGTGCCAGCAGCTTAAGACCCACTAGCGGGAGCAGGAATGAGCAGTTCTTC.

Details on this clone: A read error may account for a junction end that differs from germline. The V call is TRBV18, the J call TRBJ1-2, with D possibly TRBD1 on 6 matching bases. The V gene's germline CDR1 is KGHSH and CDR2 LQKENI. The CDR3 spans 13 residues. CDR3 in DNA: TGTGCCAGTTCACCGACAGGCGACTATGGCTACACCTTC. Translated: CASSPTGDYGYTF.

In DNA form, the CDR3 reads TGTGCCAGCAGCCAACTAGCGGGAGGCCGGGGCACAGATACGCAGTATTTT. It yields the protein CASSQLAGGRGTDTQYF. The V gene is TRBV28, the J gene TRBJ2-3, with TRBD2 matching 12 bases. This CDR3 is built from 17 residues. V was pared by 6 bases and J by 1 base, with 8 bases of the junction left unmatched. Germline CDR1 is MDHEN and CDR2 is SYDVKM.

The chain uses TRBV3-1 (or the pseudogene TRBV3-2) and TRBJ2-3; 7 bases line up with TRBD2. Looked up from germline, CDR1 is LGHDT and CDR2 is YNNKEL (reference sequence). This CDR3 has 16 amino acids. V shed 2 bases and J 0 bases; nucleotides not matched to a gene: 5. The CDR3 spells CASSQLGGGSTDTQYF. DNA for the CDR3: TGTGCCAGCAGCCAACTTGGCGGGGGAAGCACAGATACGCAGTATTTT.

This chain connects TRBV2 to TRBJ2-5; D may be TRBD2 (6 bases). V dropped 5 bases and J dropped 5 bases, with 15 bases sitting between them. The CDR3 runs to 14 residues. Germline CDR1 SNHLY, CDR2 FYNNEI. CDR3 nucleotide sequence: TGTGCCAGCAGTCCTCCAGGGCGGGGTGAGACCCAGTACTTC. Its protein is CASSPPGRGETQYF.

The genes are TRBV7-2 and TRBJ2-7, with a weak D call TRBD1 (5 bases). Germline CDR1 reads SGHTA; CDR2 reads FQGNSA. The CDR3 has 14 residues. V was pared by 4 bases and J by 0 bases, with 10 bases between. In DNA form, the CDR3 reads TGTGCCAGCAGCTCGACAGCGAGCTCCTACGAGCAGTACTTC. This codes for CASSSTASSYEQYF.

The chain joins TRBV28 to TRBJ1-2, with TRBD1 as a possible D gene (6 bases). Per the germline V gene, CDR1 is MDHEN and CDR2 is SYDVKM. This CDR3 region has 14 residues. The V and J ends lost 3 bases and 6 bases respectively, with 14 bases between them. This CDR3 is CASSFLAGADGYTF. The CDR3 DNA reads TGTGCCAGCAGTTTTCTAGCAGGGGCGGATGGCTACACCTTC.

There are a few counts of this clone. J is TRBJ1-2 and V is TRBV14; D is ambiguous. Germline V gene data show CDR1 as SGHDN and CDR2 as FVKESK. V lost 5 bases and J 8 bases, leaving 18 bases between the germline ends. The CDR3 runs to 14 residues. In nucleotides, the CDR3 is TGTGCCAGCAGCGATCTCGAGCAGGTCCGAGGCTACACCTTC. This translates into CASSDLEQVRGYTF.

The chain carries TRBV7-3 and TRBJ1-2; 8 positions agree with TRBD1. V shed 5 bases, J shed 5 bases, and the junction held 7 bases outside the gene matches. Germline CDR1 is SGHTA and CDR2 is FQGTGA. CDR3 length: 14 residues. CDR3 coding DNA: TGTGCCAGCAGCGCCGGACAGGGCGGTTATGGCTACACCTTC. Translation gives CASSAGQGGYGYTF. Supplemented by reference TRBV7-3 and TRBJ1-2, the full variable domain reads GAGVSQTPSNKVTEKGKYVELRCDPISGHTALYWYRQSLGQGPEFLIYFQGTGAADDSGLPNDRFFAVRPEGSVSTLKIQRTERGDSAVYLCASSAGQGGYGYTFGSGTRLTVV.

This clone has only one observation. CDR3 in amino acids: CASSLESSEAFF. CDR3 DNA: TGTGCCAGCAGTCTAGAGAGTTCTGAAGCTTTCTTT. The chain links TRBV12-3 or TRBV12-4 to TRBJ1-1, with D unclear. CDR3 length: 12 amino acids. V was clipped by 5 bases and J by 6 bases, with 10 bases between them.

This rearrangement joins TRBV10-2 to TRBJ2-7, with TRBD1 as a possible D gene (6 bases). This CDR3 is 13 amino acids long. The germline V and J ends were trimmed by 4 bases and 3 bases, with 10 bases remaining between them. Germline V lookup: CDR1 WSHSY, CDR2 SAAADI. The CDR3: CASSGPDSYEQYF. CDR3 nucleotides: TGCGCCAGCAGTGGACCGGACAGCTACGAGCAGTACTTC.

In its sample, this clone was seen a few times. The chain uses TRBV7-2 and TRBJ1-2; D call uncertain. This CDR3 contains 15 residues. Germline CDR1 reads SGHTA; CDR2 reads FQGNSA. The ends were cut back, 6 bases at V and 4 bases at J, with 18 bases in the middle. DNA of the CDR3: TGTGCCAGCAGGGCGGGTGGGCTAGAGGGCTATGGCTACACCTTC. Its translation is CASRAGGLEGYGYTF.

The rearrangement uses TRBV28 and TRBJ2-5, with TRBD1 as a possible D gene (6 bases). This CDR3 is 15 amino acids long. Per germline, CDR1 MDHEN and CDR2 SYDVKM. V lost 5 bases and J lost 0, with 13 bases in between. CDR3 DNA: TGTGCCAGCAGTCCCCCCGGACAGTACCAAGAGACCCAGTACTTC. It codes for CASSPPGQYQETQYF.

This chain connects TRBV2 to TRBJ1-6; TRBD1 matches 8 bases. The J segment lost 10 bases and the V segment lost 1 base, leaving 3 bases of the junction unmatched. The CDR3 consists of 14 residues. Germline values: CDR1 SNHLY, CDR2 FYNNEI. CDR3 bases: TGTGCCAGCAGTGAAGAGACAGGGGACTCACCCCTCCACTTT. Its protein product is CASSEETGDSPLHF.

This rearrangement joins TRBV19 to TRBJ1-4; D not resolved. V lost 5 bases and J 8 bases, leaving 15 bases between the germline ends. Germline V lookup: CDR1 LNHDA, CDR2 SQIVND (reference sequence). There are 14 residues in the CDR3. CDR3 nucleotides: TGTGCCAGTAGTCCCGGTCGGGGAGGGGAAAAACTGTTTTTT. It translates to CASSPGRGGEKLFF.

This rearrangement joins TRBV29-1 to TRBJ2-1, with D possibly being TRBD1 (6 bases). The CDR3 runs to 15 residues. V lost 6 bases to trimming and J lost 3 bases, with 18 bases between them. The germline gives CDR1 SQVTM, CDR2 ANQGSEA. Here the CDR3 reads CSVEPPGHIYNEQFF. In DNA, the CDR3 is TGCAGCGTCGAACCCCCGGGACATATCTACAATGAGCAGTTCTTC.

CDR3 loop: CASSPNRVYGYTF. Written as DNA, the CDR3 is TGCGCCAGCAGCCCTAACAGGGTCTATGGCTACACCTTC. The V call is TRBV5-1, the J call TRBJ1-2, with D maybe TRBD1 (6 bases). The V gene lost 4 bases and the J gene lost 4 bases, with 11 bases spanning the gap. Looked up from germline, CDR1 is SGHRS and CDR2 is YFSETQ. This CDR3 is 13 amino acids long.

The chain joins TRBV27 to TRBJ2-7; 12 bases map to TRBD1. CDR1 is MNHEY and CDR2 is SMNVEV in the germline V gene (reference sequence). This CDR3 is built from 15 residues. The J segment lost 2 bases and the V segment lost 5 bases, leaving 4 bases of the junction unmatched. In DNA, the CDR3 is TGTGCCAGCAGTCTCCGGGACAGGGGGCCCTACGAGCAGTACTTC. It is translated as CASSLRDRGPYEQYF.

This clone has just one count. The V and J genes are TRBV12-5 and TRBJ2-7; D possibly corresponds to TRBD2 (5 bases). Germline V gene sequence: CDR1 LGHNT, CDR2 FRNRAP. Trimming took off 0 bases at V and 3 bases at J, with 18 bases between the two ends. CDR3 size: 17 residues. In nucleotides, the CDR3 is TGTGCTAGTGGTTTGGTCCTCCTGCGGGCCCGAAGCTACGAGCAGTACTTC. Its protein is CASGLVLLRARSYEQYF.

V gene TRBV18 combines with J gene TRBJ1-1, with D possibly being TRBD1 (6 bases). The CDR3 has 15 residues. Trimming shortened V by 4 bases and J by 3 bases, and 15 bases separated the two germline ends. CDR1 and CDR2 (germline): KGHSH, LQKENI. The CDR3 nucleotides are TGTGCCAGCTCACAAGGGGGTGTAAGGGACACTGAAGCTTTCTTT. Its protein product is CASSQGGVRDTEAFF.

The rearrangement links TRBV12-5 to TRBJ1-2; 7 nucleotides match TRBD1. Germline loops: CDR1 LGHNT, CDR2 FRNRAP. This CDR3 is 13 amino acids long. V lost 5 bases to trimming and J lost 7 bases; unmatched junction nucleotides: 7. This chain's CDR3 is CASGTQGIGGYTF. CDR3 sequence (DNA): TGTGCTAGTGGTACACAGGGGATAGGTGGCTACACCTTC.

The chain links TRBV5-6 to TRBJ2-7; 7 bases are a match to TRBD2. Looked up from germline, CDR1 is SGHDT and CDR2 is YYEEEE. Losses at the gene ends were 1 base for V and 2 bases for J; bases not matched to a gene: 9. CDR3 length: 16 residues. CDR3 sequence reads: CASSLFRTSDTYEQYF. The DNA for the CDR3 is TGTGCCAGCAGCTTGTTTAGGACTAGTGATACCTACGAGCAGTACTTC.

This chain connects TRBV29-1 to TRBJ1-1; 9 bases fit TRBD1. The CDR3 has 15 residues. Per the germline V gene, CDR1 is SQVTM and CDR2 is ANQGSEA. V gave up 6 bases and J gave up 11 bases; unmatched junction bases: 19. CDR3 residues: CSVHRSEGDREGAFF. In DNA form, the CDR3 reads TGCAGCGTCCATCGATCCGAAGGGGACAGGGAAGGGGCTTTCTTT.

The chain couples TRBV15 to TRBJ2-7; 14 bases agree with TRBD2. The CDR3 is made up of 15 amino acids. From germline, CDR1 is LNHNV and CDR2 YYDKDF (reference sequence). Trimming at V came to 5 bases and at J to 3 bases, leaving 3 bases not matched to a gene. CDR3: CATSEGLAGDYEQYF. DNA of the CDR3: TGTGCCACCAGCGAGGGACTAGCGGGGGACTACGAGCAGTACTTC. Full variable domain (rest looked up from reference TRBV15 and TRBJ2-7): DAMVIQNPRYQVTQFGKPVTLSCSQTLNHNVMYWYQQKSSQAPKLLFHYYDKDFNNEADTPDNFQSRRPNTSFCFLDIRSPGLGDTAMYLCATSEGLAGDYEQYFGPGTRLTVT.

The chain carries TRBV12-3 or TRBV12-4 and TRBJ2-3, with 7 bases aligning to TRBD1. CDR3 size: 13 residues. V was pared by 2 bases and J by 9 bases, with 5 bases of the junction left unmatched. This CDR3 reads CASSLPGQPTQYF. The CDR3 DNA reads TGTGCCAGCAGTTTACCGGGACAGCCAACGCAGTATTTT.